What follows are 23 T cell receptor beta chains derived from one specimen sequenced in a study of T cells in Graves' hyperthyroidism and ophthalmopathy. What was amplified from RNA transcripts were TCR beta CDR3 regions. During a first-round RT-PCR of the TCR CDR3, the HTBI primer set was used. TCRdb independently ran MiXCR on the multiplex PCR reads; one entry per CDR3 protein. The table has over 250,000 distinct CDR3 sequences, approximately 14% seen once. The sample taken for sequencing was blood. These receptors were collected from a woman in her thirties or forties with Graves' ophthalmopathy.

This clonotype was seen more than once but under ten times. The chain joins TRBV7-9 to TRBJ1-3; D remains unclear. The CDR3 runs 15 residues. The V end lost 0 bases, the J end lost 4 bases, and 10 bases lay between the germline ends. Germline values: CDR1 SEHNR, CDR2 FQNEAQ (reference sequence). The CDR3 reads CASSLAEGYGNTIYF. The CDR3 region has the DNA TGTGCCAGCAGCTTAGCGGAGGGCTACGGAAACACCATATATTTT. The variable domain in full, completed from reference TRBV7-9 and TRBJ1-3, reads DTGVSQNPRHKITKRGQNVTFRCDPISEHNRLYWYRQTLGQGPEFLTYFQNEAQLEKSRLLSDRFSAERPKGSFSTLEIQRTEQGDSAMYLCASSLAEGYGNTIYFGEGSWLTVV.

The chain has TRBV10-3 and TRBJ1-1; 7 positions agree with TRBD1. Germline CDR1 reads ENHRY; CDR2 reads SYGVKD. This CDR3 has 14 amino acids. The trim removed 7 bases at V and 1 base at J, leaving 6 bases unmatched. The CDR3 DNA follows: TGTGCCATCAACAGACAGGGATCGAACACTGAAGCTTTCTTT. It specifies CAINRQGSNTEAFF.

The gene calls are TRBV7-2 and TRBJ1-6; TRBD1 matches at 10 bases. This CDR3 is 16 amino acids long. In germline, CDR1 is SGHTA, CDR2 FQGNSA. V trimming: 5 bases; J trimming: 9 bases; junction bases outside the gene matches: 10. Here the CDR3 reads CASSPRDRGIRSPLHF. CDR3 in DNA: TGTGCCAGCAGCCCGAGGGACAGGGGAATACGTTCACCCCTCCACTTT.

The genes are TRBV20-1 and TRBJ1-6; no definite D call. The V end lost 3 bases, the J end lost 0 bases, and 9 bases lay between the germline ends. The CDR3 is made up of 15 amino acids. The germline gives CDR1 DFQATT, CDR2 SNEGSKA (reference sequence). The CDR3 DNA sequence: TGCAGTGCTAGGGGAGGGAGCTCCTATAATTCACCCCTCCACTTT. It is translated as CSARGGSSYNSPLHF.

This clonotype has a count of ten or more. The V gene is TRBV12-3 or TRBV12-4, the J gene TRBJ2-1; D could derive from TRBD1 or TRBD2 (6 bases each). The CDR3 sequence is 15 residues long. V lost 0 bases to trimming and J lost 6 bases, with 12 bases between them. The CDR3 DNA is TGTGCCAGCAGTTTAGCGCCGGGGGCTATCAATGAGCAGTTCTTC. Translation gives CASSLAPGAINEQFF.

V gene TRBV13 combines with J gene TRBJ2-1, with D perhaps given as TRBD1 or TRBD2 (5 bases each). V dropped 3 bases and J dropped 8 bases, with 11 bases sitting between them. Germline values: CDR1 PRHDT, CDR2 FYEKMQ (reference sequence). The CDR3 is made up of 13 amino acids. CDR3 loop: CASSLGVLDEQFF. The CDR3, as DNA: TGTGCCAGCAGCTTGGGGGTGTTGGATGAGCAGTTCTTC.

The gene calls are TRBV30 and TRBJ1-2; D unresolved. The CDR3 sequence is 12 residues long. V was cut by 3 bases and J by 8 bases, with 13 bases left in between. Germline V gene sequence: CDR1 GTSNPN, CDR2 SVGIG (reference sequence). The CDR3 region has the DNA TGTGCCTGGAGGGATACCATCGGAGGCTACACCTTC. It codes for CAWRDTIGGYTF.

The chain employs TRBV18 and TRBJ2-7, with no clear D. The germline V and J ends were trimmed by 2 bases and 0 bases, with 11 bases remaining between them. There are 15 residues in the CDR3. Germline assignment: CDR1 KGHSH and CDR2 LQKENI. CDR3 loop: CASSPNSQSSYEQYF. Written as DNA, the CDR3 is TGTGCCAGCTCACCAAATTCTCAGAGCTCCTACGAGCAGTACTTC.

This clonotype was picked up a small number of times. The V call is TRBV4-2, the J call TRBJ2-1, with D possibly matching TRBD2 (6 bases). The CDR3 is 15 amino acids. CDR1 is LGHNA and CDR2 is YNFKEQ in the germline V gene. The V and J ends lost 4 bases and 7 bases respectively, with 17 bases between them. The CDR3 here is CASSPRDFPSNEQFF. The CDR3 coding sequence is TGTGCCAGCAGCCCCAGGGACTTCCCTTCGAATGAGCAGTTCTTC.

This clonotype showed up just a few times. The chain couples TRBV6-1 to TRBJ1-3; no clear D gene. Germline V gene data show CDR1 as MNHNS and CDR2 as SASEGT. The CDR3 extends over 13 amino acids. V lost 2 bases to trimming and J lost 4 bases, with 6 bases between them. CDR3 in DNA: TGTGCCAGCAGTGAACTGGGGGGAAACACCATATATTTT. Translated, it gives CASSELGGNTIYF.

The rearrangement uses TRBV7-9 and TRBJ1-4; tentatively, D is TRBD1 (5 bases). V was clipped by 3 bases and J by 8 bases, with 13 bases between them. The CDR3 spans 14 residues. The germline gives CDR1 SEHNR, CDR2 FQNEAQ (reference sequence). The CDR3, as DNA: TGTGCCAGCAGCTTCCCCGCGGGGGAGGAAAAACTGTTTTTT. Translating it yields CASSFPAGEEKLFF.

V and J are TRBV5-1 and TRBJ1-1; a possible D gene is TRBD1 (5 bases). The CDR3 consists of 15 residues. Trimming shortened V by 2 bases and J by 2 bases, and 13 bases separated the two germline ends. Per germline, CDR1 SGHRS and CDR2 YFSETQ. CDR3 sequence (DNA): TGCGCCAGCAGCTTCGGTCCGGGACCAAACACTGAAGCTTTCTTT. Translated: CASSFGPGPNTEAFF. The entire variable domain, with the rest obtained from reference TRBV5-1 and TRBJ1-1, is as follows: KAGVTQTPRYLIKTRGQQVTLSCSPISGHRSVSWYQQTPGQGLQFLFEYFSETQRNKGNFPGRFSGRQFSNSRSEMNVSTLELGDSALYLCASSFGPGPNTEAFFGQGTRLTVV.

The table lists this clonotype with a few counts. The CDR3 loop is CASSLGTLSNEQFF. The CDR3 bases are TGTGCCAGCAGCTTAGGGACTCTCTCGAATGAGCAGTTCTTC. The chain joins TRBV3-1 to TRBJ2-1; D may be TRBD2 (6 bases). CDR1 is LGHDT, CDR2 YNNKEL, per germline (reference sequence). This CDR3 has 14 residues. Trimming cost V 5 bases and J 7 bases, with 15 bases left between them.

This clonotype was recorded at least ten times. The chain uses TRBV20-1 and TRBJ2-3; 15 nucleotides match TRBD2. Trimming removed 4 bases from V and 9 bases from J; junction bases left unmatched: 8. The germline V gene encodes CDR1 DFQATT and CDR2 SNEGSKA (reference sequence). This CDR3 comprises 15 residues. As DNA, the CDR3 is TGCAGTGCTACCTTACTGGGACTAGCGGGGGGCACGCAGTATTTT. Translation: CSATLLGLAGGTQYF.

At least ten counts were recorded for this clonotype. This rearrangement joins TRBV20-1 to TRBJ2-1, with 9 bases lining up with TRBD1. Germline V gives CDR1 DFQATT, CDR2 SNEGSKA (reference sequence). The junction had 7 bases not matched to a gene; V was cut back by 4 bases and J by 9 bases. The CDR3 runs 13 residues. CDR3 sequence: CSANDRGWGEQFF. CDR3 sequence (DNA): TGCAGTGCTAATGACAGGGGGTGGGGTGAGCAGTTCTTC.

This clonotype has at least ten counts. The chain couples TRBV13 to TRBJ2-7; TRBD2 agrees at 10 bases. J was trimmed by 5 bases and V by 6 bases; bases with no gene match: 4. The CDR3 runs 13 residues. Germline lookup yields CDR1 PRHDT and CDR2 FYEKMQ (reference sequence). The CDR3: CASRYGTSDEQYF. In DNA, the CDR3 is TGTGCCAGCAGATACGGGACTAGCGACGAGCAGTACTTC.

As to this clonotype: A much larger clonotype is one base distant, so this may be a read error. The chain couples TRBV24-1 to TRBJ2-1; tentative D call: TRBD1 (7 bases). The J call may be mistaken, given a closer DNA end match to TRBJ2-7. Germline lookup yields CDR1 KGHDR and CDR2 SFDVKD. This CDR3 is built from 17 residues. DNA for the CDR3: TGTGCCACCAGTGATCCACGAATCAGGGGGGCCGACAATGAGCAGTACTTC. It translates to CATSDPRIRGADNEQYF.

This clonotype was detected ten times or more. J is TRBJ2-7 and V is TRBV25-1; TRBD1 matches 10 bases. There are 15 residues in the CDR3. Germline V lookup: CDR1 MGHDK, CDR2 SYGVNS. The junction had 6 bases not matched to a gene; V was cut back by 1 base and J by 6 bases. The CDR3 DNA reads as TGTGCCAGCAGTGAATTCTGGGACAGGGGAGGCGAGCAGTACTTC. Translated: CASSEFWDRGGEQYF.

This CDR3 is CASSVSGDGYTF. The CDR3 DNA reads TGCGCCAGCAGCGTGTCAGGGGATGGCTACACCTTC. The chain combines TRBV5-1 with TRBJ1-2, with D tentatively TRBD1 (6 bases). Germline lookup yields CDR1 SGHRS and CDR2 YFSETQ. The V gene lost 4 bases and the J gene lost 6 bases, with 10 bases spanning the gap. The CDR3 runs 12 residues.

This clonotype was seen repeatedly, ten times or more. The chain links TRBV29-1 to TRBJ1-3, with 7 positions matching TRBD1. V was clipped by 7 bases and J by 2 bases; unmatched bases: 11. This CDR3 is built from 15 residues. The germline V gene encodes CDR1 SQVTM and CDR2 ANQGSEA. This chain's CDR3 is CSAATGDPAGNTIYF. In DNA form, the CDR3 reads TGCAGCGCGGCAACAGGGGATCCAGCTGGAAACACCATATATTTT.

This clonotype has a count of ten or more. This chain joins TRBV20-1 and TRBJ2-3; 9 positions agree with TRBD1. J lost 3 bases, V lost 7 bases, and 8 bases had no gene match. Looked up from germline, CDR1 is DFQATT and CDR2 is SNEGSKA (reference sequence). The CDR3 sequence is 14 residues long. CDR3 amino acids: CSVKQGAWTDTQYF. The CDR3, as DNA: TGCAGTGTCAAACAGGGGGCTTGGACAGATACGCAGTATTTT.

CDR3 nucleotide sequence: TGCGCCAGCAGCTTGGCCGAGGAGACTGAAGCTTTCTTT. It translates to CASSLAEETEAFF. This chain connects TRBV5-1 to TRBJ1-1; D unclear. This CDR3 is 13 amino acids long. Trimming removed 0 bases from V and 5 bases from J, with 8 bases in between. Germline V CDR1 and CDR2: SGHRS, YFSETQ.

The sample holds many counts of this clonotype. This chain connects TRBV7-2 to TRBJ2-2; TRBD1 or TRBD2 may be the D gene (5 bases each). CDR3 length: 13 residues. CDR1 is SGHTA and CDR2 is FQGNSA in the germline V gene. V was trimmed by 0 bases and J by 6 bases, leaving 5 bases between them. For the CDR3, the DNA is TGTGCCAGCAGCTTAGCGGGGGCCGGGGAGCTGTTTTTT. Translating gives CASSLAGAGELFF.